Here is one TCR beta chain with its context. This sample is part of a study of T cells in Graves' hyperthyroidism and ophthalmopathy. Over 18 months, lack of ophthalmopathy progression marked Graves' hyperthyroidism as stable. Each diagnosis was grounded in clinical symptoms, serum thyroxine and TRAb, thyroid ultrasound, and orbital computed tomography. CDR1 is SGHVS, CDR2 FQNEAQ, per germline. The V gene lost 2 bases and the J gene lost 6 bases, with 10 bases spanning the gap. This CDR3 is built from 13 residues. TCR beta CDR3 regions were amplified from RNA transcripts. In the first-round RT-PCR of the TCR CDR3, the HTBI primer set was used. MiXCR, applied by TCRdb to the multiplex PCR reads, yields one record per CDR3 protein. There are some 460,000 distinct CDR3 sequences in the sample; around a sixth occur only once, and 14% lies in the top ten.

The origin of this receptor is a woman between 18 and 30 years old with Graves' hyperthyroidism. The sample taken for sequencing was blood. This chain connects TRBV7-8 to TRBJ1-2; weak D call: TRBD1 (6 bases). CDR3 sequence (DNA): TGTGCCAGCAGCTTAAGGTCAGGGGATGGCTACACCTTC. It codes for CASSLRSGDGYTF.